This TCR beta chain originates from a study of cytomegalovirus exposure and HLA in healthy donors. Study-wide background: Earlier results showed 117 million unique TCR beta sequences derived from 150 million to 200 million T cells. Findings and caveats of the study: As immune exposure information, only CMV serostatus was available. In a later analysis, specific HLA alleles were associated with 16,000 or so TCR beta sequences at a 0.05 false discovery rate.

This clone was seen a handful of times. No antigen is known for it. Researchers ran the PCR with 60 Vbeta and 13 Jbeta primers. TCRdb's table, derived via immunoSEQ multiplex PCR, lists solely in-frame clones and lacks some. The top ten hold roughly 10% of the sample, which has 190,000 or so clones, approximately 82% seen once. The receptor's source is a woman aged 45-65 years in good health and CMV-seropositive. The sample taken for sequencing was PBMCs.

The CDR3 spells CASSAGAMNTEAFF. CDR3 DNA: TGTGCCAGCTCAGCAGGGGCGATGAACACTGAAGCTTTCTTT. The chain recombines TRBV18 with TRBJ1-1, with D perhaps matching TRBD1 (6 bases). V gave up 5 bases and J gave up 0 bases, with 10 bases separating them. In germline, CDR1 is KGHSH, CDR2 LQKENI. The CDR3 extends over 14 amino acids.